The TCR beta chain described here comes from a study of post-analysis software for immune sequencing data. Study-wide context: Relapsing-remitting, secondary progressive and progressive-relapsing multiple sclerosis courses were included.

Each TCR beta cDNA library carried unique molecular identifiers. Input of about 0.9 to 10 million T cells yielded roughly 530,000 cDNA molecules. TCRdb itself ran the PCR reads through MiXCR, one entry per CDR3 protein. The sample includes hundreds of thousands of distinct CDR3 sequences, roughly 27% of them seen just once. There are a few counts of this clonotype. The antigen is unknown. Study conclusions and caveats: The normalized Chao1 diversity of multiple sclerosis patients was significantly lower than that of controls. Co-batched samples clustered tightly together by F measure.

The clonotype comes from a girl between 10 and 17 years old with multiple sclerosis. Input material: blood.

CDR3 in amino acids: CASTNRPAEAFF. CDR3 DNA: TGTGCCAGCACTAATAGACCGGCTGAAGCTTTCTTT. The chain is built from TRBV12-3 or TRBV12-4 and TRBJ1-1, with D unresolved. V lost 7 bases, J lost 6 bases, and 12 bases lay in between. The CDR3 is 12 residues long.